This T cell receptor beta chain came from a study of blood T cell repertoires in COVID-19. The overall study: Acute and convalescent COVID-19 specimens originated in the United States, Italy and Spain.

V was cut by 1 base and J by 0 bases, with 10 bases left in between. Per germline, CDR1 LNHDA and CDR2 SQIVND (reference sequence). This CDR3 spans 16 amino acids. Sequenced by immunoSEQ multiplex PCR; TCRdb stores in-frame clones only, minus some. The sample lists hundreds of thousands of clones, more than 70% seen once, with 5% to 6.5% in the top ten. This clone is a singleton in its sample. J is TRBJ1-5 and V is TRBV19; D call uncertain. The TCR sequence derives from a woman in her twenties or thirties with COVID-19, enrolled during active disease. The sample consisted of peripheral blood. The CDR3 DNA reads TGTGCCAGTAGTATAGTAGGAGGTGATAGCAATCAGCCCCAGCATTTT. Amino acids: CASSIVGGDSNQPQHF.